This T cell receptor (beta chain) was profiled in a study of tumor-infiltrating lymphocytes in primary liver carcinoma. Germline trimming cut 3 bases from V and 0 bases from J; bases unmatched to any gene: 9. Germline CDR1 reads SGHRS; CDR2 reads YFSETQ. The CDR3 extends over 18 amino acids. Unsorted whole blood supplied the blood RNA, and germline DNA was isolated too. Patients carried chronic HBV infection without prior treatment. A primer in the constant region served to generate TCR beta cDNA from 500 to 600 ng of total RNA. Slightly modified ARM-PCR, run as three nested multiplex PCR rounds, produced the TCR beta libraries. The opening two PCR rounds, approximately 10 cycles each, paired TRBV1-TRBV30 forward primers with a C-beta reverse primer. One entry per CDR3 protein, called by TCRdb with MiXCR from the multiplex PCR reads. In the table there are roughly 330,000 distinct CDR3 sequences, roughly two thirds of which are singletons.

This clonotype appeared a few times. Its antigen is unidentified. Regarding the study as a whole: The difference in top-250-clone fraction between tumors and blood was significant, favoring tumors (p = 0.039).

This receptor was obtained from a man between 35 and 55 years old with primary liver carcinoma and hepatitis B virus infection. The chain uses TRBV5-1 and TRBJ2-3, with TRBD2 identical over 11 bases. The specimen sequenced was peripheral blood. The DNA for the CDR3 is TGCGCCAGCAGCTCCATACTAGCGGGGGCGGTGAGCACAGATACGCAGTATTTT. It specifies CASSSILAGAVSTDTQYF.